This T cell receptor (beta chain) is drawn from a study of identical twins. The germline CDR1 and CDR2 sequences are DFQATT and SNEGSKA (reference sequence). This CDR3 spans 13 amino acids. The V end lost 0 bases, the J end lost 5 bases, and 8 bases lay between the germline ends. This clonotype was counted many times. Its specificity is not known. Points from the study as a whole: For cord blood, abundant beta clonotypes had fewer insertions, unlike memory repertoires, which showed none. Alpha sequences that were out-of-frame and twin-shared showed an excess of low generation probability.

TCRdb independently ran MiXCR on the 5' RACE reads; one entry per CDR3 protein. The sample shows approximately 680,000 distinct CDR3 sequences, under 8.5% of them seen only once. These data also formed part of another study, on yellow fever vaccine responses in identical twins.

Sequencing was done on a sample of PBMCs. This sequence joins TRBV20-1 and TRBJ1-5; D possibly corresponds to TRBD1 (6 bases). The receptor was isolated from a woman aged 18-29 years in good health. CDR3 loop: CSAREQGYQPQHF. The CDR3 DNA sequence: TGCAGTGCTAGAGAACAGGGTTATCAGCCCCAGCATTTT.